The TCR beta chain described here comes from a study of T cells in tuberculosis. Study-level information: CD1B tetramers identified T cells specific for mycobacterial lipid GMM.

For this clone: Its specificity is not known.

The CDR3 consists of 16 residues. Germline CDR1 reads SGHTA; CDR2 reads FQGTGA. After removal of 4 bases from V and 10 bases from J, the junction contained 13 bases not matched to a gene. Study-level findings and limits: Classification accuracy was about 90% (AUROC 0.7 to 0.95) with the GMM-specific repertoire.

Only in-frame clones appear in the TCRdb table, and some are missing; sequencing was by immunoSEQ multiplex PCR. The repertoire includes 25,000 to 35,000 clones, 90% to 95% of them detected once, and 5.5% to 8% sits in the top ten. Time point noted: new active TB diagnosis, blood taken before or within 7 days of starting treatment. Included patients were adults of at least 18, HIV-seronegative, South African. Confirmation came from sputum smear and/or culture positivity for M. tuberculosis. Sequencing used PBMCs, obtained at tuberculosis diagnosis. The rearrangement links TRBV7-3 to TRBJ2-1, with 10 bases that match TRBD1. The TCR comes from an adult with tuberculosis. CDR3 sequence reads: CASSSAKGQGRGEQFF. CDR3 coding DNA: TGTGCCAGCAGCTCGGCTAAGGGACAGGGGAGAGGGGAGCAGTTCTTC.